Listed below are T cell receptor beta chains from one sample, sequenced in a study of T cells in Graves' hyperthyroidism and ophthalmopathy. MiXCR was run by TCRdb on the multiplex PCR reads, yielding one entry per CDR3 protein. The repertoire has about 640,000 distinct CDR3 sequences, approximately 15% of them found once; the top ten carry about an eighth. Sequencing input: blood. The receptors were gathered from a woman aged 45-60 years with Graves' ophthalmopathy. The CDR3 runs from the conserved cysteine through the conserved F or W.

CDR3: CASSSHPGGAKNIQYF
V: TRBV12-3/TRBV12-4
length: 16

CDR3: CASSLSLTINQPQHF
V: TRBV27
length: 15

CDR3: CASSLRDRSGYEQYF
V: TRBV27
length: 15

CDR3: CASSLATGLAGPITKNIQYF
V: TRBV7-2
length: 20

CDR3: CSVHRGVGAFF
V: TRBV29-1
length: 11

CDR3: CASSPHQGTGVYGYTF
V: TRBV5-1
length: 16

CDR3: CASSKRDTVEAPGQYF
V: TRBV12-3/TRBV12-4
length: 16

CDR3: CASSVPGQGIANQPQHF
V: TRBV6-2/TRBV6-3
length: 17

CDR3: CASSASGGTEAFF
V: TRBV18
length: 13

CDR3: CASSQERGANQPQHF
V: TRBV4-2
length: 15

CDR3: CAISLKNTEAFF
V: TRBV10-3
length: 12

CDR3: CATSREGRIGHQPQHF
V: TRBV15
length: 16

CDR3: CASSRTGGNTEAFF
V: TRBV5-1
length: 14

CDR3: CATSPAGVGETQYF
V: TRBV24-1
length: 14

CDR3: CATSRDSSDAYF
V: TRBV15
length: 12

CDR3: CASSQDSQTNEDTEAFF
V: TRBV4-1
length: 17

CDR3: CATSRGGGLNPYNEQFF
V: TRBV15
length: 17

CDR3: CASSAPGRVNEQYF
V: TRBV25-1
length: 14

CDR3: CASSQPGGSNTGELFF
V: TRBV7-2
length: 16

CDR3: CSATQGFVTSPLHF
V: TRBV20-1
length: 14

CDR3: CASTNPGYGYTF
V: TRBV25-1
length: 12

CDR3: CASSIRRDSYNEQFF
V: TRBV19
length: 15

CDR3: CASSMGRDSHQPQHF
V: TRBV19
length: 15

CDR3: CASSTAGVLGYGYTF
V: TRBV19
length: 15

CDR3: CASRTRSGNTIYF
V: TRBV28
length: 13

CDR3: CASGGVAPYPRETQYF
V: TRBV12-5
length: 16

CDR3: CASSHGRRPYNEQFF
V: TRBV3-1
length: 15

CDR3: CASSLPPGHKQETQYF
V: TRBV7-9
length: 16

CDR3: CASSLTSGIGTDTQYF
V: TRBV28
length: 16

CDR3: CASSVGASGRENEQFF
V: TRBV9
length: 16

CDR3: CASSLNLGAQGPGELFF
V: TRBV7-8
length: 17

CDR3: CATSRDGAADRPSGANVLTF
V: TRBV15
length: 20

CDR3: CASSLEQGSGTDTQYF
V: TRBV5-4
length: 16

CDR3: CASSYFTGGLNRWYF
V: TRBV6-2/TRBV6-3
length: 15

CDR3: CASSETSQGLYNEQFF
V: TRBV9
length: 16

CDR3: CAISDGTEAFF
V: TRBV10-3
length: 11

CDR3: CASNLQGRHTEAFF
V: TRBV7-2
length: 14

CDR3: CASNREVAGVKNEQFF
V: TRBV9
length: 16

CDR3: CASIGQYNEQFF
V: TRBV25-1
length: 12

CDR3: CASRPLAVNTEAFF
V: TRBV4-2
length: 14

CDR3: CAISERLTSSLSTDTQYF
V: TRBV10-3
length: 18

CDR3: CASSRRGLASYNEQFF
V: TRBV4-2
length: 16

CDR3: CASSTGPIPLTF
V: TRBV28
length: 12

CDR3: CASSYPSGGANVLTF
V: TRBV6-2/TRBV6-3
length: 15

CDR3: CASSVSWRERSEQFF
V: TRBV9
length: 15

CDR3: CASSLVRGTMSGANVLTF
V: TRBV11-2
length: 18